This T cell receptor (beta chain) was retrieved from a study of Graves' ophthalmopathy and Graves' hyperthyroidism (dated 2018 in TCRdb). Regarding the complete study: Hyperthyroidism was defined as stable when no progression to ophthalmopathy occurred within 18 months of follow-up. TCR beta repertoire signatures were used to distinguish Graves' ophthalmopathy from Graves' hyperthyroidism and to predict progression to ophthalmopathy. In total, over 130 blood samples were TCR-sequenced: 43 ophthalmopathy, around 75 hyperthyroidism and roughly 17 hyperthyroidism-to-ophthalmopathy patients. To explore V-J signatures that separate ophthalmopathy from hyperthyroidism, a discovery set of approximately 100 patients was enrolled, consisting of about 45 with ophthalmopathy and under 65 with stable hyperthyroidism. The independent validation cohort included 18 hyperthyroidism patients plus 17 patients who later progressed from hyperthyroidism to ophthalmopathy. In more than five hyperthyroidism patients, T-cell repertoires of thyroid tissue and blood were compared. Following sample collection, hyperthyroidism patients were given methimazole at a starting dose of 30 mg daily, and ophthalmopathy patients were given high-dose intravenous methylprednisolone. General conclusions and limits of the study: No statistical method was used to predetermine the sample size, and group allocation was not hidden from the investigators. Most expanded thyroid clonotypes with a frequency above 0.001 also appeared in blood, which suggests that blood repertoires may reflect the immune response in the thyroid. Ophthalmopathy was separated from stable hyperthyroidism by the 13-signature model with around 88% sensitivity and roughly 83% specificity in cross-validation and with 80%/75% in the test set. In validation, the model predicted ophthalmopathy progression with roughly 68% sensitivity and about 73% specificity; 12 predicted patients were CT-confirmed with GO in a median of approximately 6.5 months.

Concerning this clonotype: Its antigen remains undetermined. Base qualities are not recorded, but no much larger clone differs from it by a single base.

For repertoire sequencing, the TCR beta CDR3 regions were amplified from RNA transcripts. The first round of RT-PCR was done with HTBI primers and the Qiagen OneStep RT-PCR kit, and was followed by a second round of multiplex PCR, then size selection and purification. Libraries were sequenced on an Illumina HiSeq2000 using paired-end 100 bp reads. Turning to the authors' computational methods: SOAPnuke was used to process the reads, throwing out any read that had adapters, had uncalled bases, had a mean Phred below 15, or lacked an exact constant-primer or identifier match. High-quality paired reads were merged with COPE v1.2.5. Each unique nucleotide sequence was treated as a clonotype, and MiTCR v1.1 was used to align the clonotypes to the IMGT TRB V, D and J references. The analysis was limited to V-J combinations with a frequency above 0.0001, which together covered approximately 99% of repertoires. A TCR clonal expansion and chaos score per V-J combination was defined as the ratio of F50 clonal expansion to chaos observed in the TCRdist matrix. Welch's t-statistics and random forest were used to reduce the features to about a dozen V-J combinations, which were then used as input to a naive Bayes classifier. The similarity between thyroid and blood repertoires was quantified using the Morisita-Horn index. TCRdb took the public reads, trimmed them with fastp at Q25, ran MiXCR for clone calling and kept in-frame beta chains. Entries that share a CDR3 protein sequence are merged under the most common genes and DNA. These V and J calls originate from TCRdb's pipeline instead of the authors' own analysis. A total of 450,000 to 600,000 distinct CDR3 sequences appear in this sample, 35% to 45% of them only once. 3.5% to 5% of the sample is held by the ten biggest clonotypes.

The CDR3 runs 13 residues from the cysteine to the phenylalanine. Only the CDR3 portion is preserved as DNA: 39 bases, with reading frame beginning at the first base. CDR1 and CDR2 are read off the germline V gene (reference sequence) as DFQATT and SNEGSKA. Trimming removed 4 bases from V and 3 bases from J; the gene matches leave 3 bases unexplained. Hyperthyroidism patients were newly diagnosed, were aged 18 to 65 years, and had a disease duration under 2 months. Anyone with other autoimmune diseases, uncontrolled infections, pregnancy or lactation was excluded from the study. Diagnosis was based on clinical symptoms, serum thyroxine, TRAb, thyroid ultrasound and orbital computed tomography. Total RNA was extracted using Trizol reagent, and RNA quality was checked on an Agilent 2100 Bioanalyzer.

The material sequenced was peripheral blood or thyroid tissue (not recorded which). Here the chain combines TRBV20-1 and TRBJ2-7; a stretch of 10 junction bases matches TRBD1. The TCR comes from an adult man with Graves' hyperthyroidism. The CDR3 region has the sequence CSATRDRGYEQYF. In nucleotide form, the sequence is TGCAGTGCTACCCGGGACAGGGGCTACGAGCAGTACTTC.